This T cell receptor beta chain was captured by sequencing in a study of human T cells and chemical hapten exposure (dated by TCRdb to the early 2020s). The study in broad terms: For sensitization, 2% DPC in acetone was applied to a 2 cm by 2 cm area of upper inner arm skin. Weekly therapeutic DPC doses were additionally applied to the scalp of patients throughout the roughly 23-week study period. Patch tests used Finn chambers with 0.01% DPC on the upper back, scored after 6 days by International Contact Dermatitis Research Group standards. Alopecia areata with under or over 50% scalp involvement, alopecia totalis and alopecia universalis were represented in the patient cohort, which was mostly female. Libraries were pooled for sequencing, and variation in per-sample TCR yields was attributed mainly to small differences in library volumes within the pool. In alopecia patients, the study followed how the peripheral blood TCR repertoire changed in vivo over primary and secondary sensitization to diphenylcyclopropenone (DPC), a hapten. Blood samples were taken from patients before sensitization (week 0) and then at 2, 6 and about 24 weeks after DPC sensitization. Around 30 alopecia patients provided blood for TCR sequencing at one to four time points (pre-sensitization, 2, 6 and 24 weeks). Here is what the overall study found, with its caveats: Alopecia, a presumed autoimmune disease, was present in all patients, so the immune response of the patients might differ from that of healthy individuals. Significantly more large CDR3 similarity clusters were formed by expanded TCRs than by pre-sensitization or healthy control sets, consistent with antigen-driven responses. After repeated subsampling, the strength of the expansion versus patch-test correlation and the threshold at which it became significant changed. A positive correlation was found between the number of PT1 expanded TCRs and patch test score, with significance reached at thresholds 8, 16 and 32 but not 4. DPC sensitization did not change how many TCRs were above 1 in 1000 frequency, and no evidence was found of alterations in global repertoire structure.

V drops 2 bases and J drops 3 bases, leaving 23 bases in between. Based on the germline V gene, the CDR1 and CDR2 sequences are LGHNA and YNFKEQ. From its cysteine to its phenylalanine, the CDR3 spans 18 amino acids. Only the CDR3 portion is preserved as DNA: 54 bases, with reading frame beginning at the first base. The library was prepared using RACE. TCRdb shows the sequencer as NextSeq 500. Library preparation attached unique molecular identifiers to individual cDNA molecules for quantitative, reproducible TCR counting. Each blood RNA sample was used to sequence both TCR alpha and TCR beta chains. As for how the authors treated the data: Samples had a median of roughly 98,000 TCRs, with a range from roughly 20,000 to 690,600. The Decombinator software suite was used to annotate V, J and CDR3 in the TCR reads. To make PS versus PT1 abundance plots, every sample was subsampled to the same number of TCRs (28,000). Expanded TCRs were defined as absent before sensitization and observed at least eight times at the 2-week time point. The public reads were run again by TCRdb, first through fastp at Q25 and then through MiXCR, and only productive beta chains were kept. Each entry merges the rows of one CDR3 protein and shows their most common DNA and genes. These V and J calls originate from TCRdb's pipeline instead of the authors' own analysis. Here the sample has roughly 360,000 distinct CDR3 sequences; approximately 4.4% occur a single time. The ten largest clones represent approximately 2.5% of the sample.

This clonotype was detected many times. Which antigen it targets is not known. Base qualities are not at hand, and no much larger clone is one base apart. Per the publication, the time point label means: patch test 1, 2 weeks after DPC sensitization. The meaning of the sample's treatment or condition label: therapeutic diphenylcyclopropenone sensitization with weekly scalp DPC. At each patch-test visit, blood was drawn before the patch test was applied. Patients were eligible if aged 18 to 70, diagnosed with alopecia and judged suitable for DPC therapy, and pregnant patients were excluded. Unfractionated whole blood was collected in Tempus Blood RNA tubes, and total RNA was extracted from that blood.

The receptor's source is a woman in her forties or fifties with alopecia areata. Some clones in this sample may be carry-over from other donors' samples. The material was whole blood, obtained in connection with sensitization to the hapten diphenylcyclopropenone (DPC). Rearrangement joined TRBV4-2 to TRBJ2-7, and TRBD1 may be the D gene, going by 6 matching bases. CDR3 region: CASSQRAYPDRRLYEQYF. The DNA sequence reads TGTGCCAGCAGCCAAAGGGCATATCCGGACAGAAGACTCTACGAGCAGTACTTC.